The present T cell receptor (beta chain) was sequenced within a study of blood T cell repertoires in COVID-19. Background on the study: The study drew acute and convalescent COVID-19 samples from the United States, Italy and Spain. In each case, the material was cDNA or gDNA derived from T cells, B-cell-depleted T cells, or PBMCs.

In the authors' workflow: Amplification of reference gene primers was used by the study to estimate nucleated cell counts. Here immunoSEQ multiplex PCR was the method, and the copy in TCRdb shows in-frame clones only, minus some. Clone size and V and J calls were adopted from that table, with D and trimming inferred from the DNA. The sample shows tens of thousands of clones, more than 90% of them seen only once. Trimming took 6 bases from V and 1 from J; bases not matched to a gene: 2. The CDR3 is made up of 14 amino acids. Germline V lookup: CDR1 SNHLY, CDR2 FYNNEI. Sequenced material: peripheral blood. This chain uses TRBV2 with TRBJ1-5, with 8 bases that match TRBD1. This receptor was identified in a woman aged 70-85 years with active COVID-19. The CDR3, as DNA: TGTGCCAGCAGCCGGACAGGGAGCAATCAGCCCCAGCATTTT. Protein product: CASSRTGSNQPQHF.